This TCR beta chain stems from a study of T-cell reconstitution after alpha-beta-depleted transplantation in children. Notes on the study in general: Reportedly, only several hundred clones from non-depleted graft cells drove alpha-beta T-cell counts at about two months.

Comments on this clonotype: Antigen unknown.

Unique molecular identifiers featured in how the TCRbeta library was prepared. One entry per CDR3 protein, called by TCRdb with MiXCR from the PCR reads. The sample includes some 140,000 distinct CDR3 sequences, approximately 8.7% of them seen just once. The sequenced sample was PBMCs, mostly from graft donor cells, obtained 180 days after TCRalphabeta/CD19-depleted stem cell transplant. This clonotype originated in a girl under three years old who had a stem cell transplant for combined immunodeficiency, so the T cells may come from the graft donor.

CDR3 sequence: CASSTDRDTEAFF. In DNA form, the CDR3 reads TGTGCCAGCAGTACGGACAGAGACACTGAAGCTTTCTTT. J is TRBJ1-1 and V is TRBV7-6, with a tentative D call TRBD1 (6 bases). The CDR3 sequence is 13 residues long. CDR1 is SGHVS and CDR2 is FNYEAQ in the germline V gene. V was cut by 6 bases and J by 3 bases, with 11 bases left in between.